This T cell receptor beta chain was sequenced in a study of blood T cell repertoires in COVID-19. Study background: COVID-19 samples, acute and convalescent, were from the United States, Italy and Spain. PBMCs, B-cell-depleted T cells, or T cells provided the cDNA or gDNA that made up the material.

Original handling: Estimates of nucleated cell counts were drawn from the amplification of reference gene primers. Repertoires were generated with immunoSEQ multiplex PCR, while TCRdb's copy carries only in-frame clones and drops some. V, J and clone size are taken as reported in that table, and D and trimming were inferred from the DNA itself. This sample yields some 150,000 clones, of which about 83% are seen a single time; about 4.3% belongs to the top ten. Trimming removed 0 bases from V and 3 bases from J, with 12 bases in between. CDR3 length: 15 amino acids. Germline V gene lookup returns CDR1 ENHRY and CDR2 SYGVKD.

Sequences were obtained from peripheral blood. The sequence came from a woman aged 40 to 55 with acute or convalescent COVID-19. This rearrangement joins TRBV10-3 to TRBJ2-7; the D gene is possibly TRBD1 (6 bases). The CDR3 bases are TGTGCCATCAGTGAGTCGGGCAGGGGCGGCTACGAGCAGTACTTC. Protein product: CAISESGRGGYEQYF.